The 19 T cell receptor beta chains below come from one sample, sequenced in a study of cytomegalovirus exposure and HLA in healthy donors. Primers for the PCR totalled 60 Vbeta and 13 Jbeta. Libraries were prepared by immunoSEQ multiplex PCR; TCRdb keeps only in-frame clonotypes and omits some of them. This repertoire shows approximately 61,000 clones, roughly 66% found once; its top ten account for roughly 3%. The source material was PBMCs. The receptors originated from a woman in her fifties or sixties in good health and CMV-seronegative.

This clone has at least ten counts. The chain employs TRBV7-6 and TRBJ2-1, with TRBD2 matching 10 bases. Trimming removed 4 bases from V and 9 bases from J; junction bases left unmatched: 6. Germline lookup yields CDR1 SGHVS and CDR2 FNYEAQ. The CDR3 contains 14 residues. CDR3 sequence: CASSSLAGDTEQFF. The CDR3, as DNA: TGTGCCAGCAGCTCCCTAGCGGGAGATACTGAGCAGTTCTTC.

CDR3 bases: TGTGCCTGCGGGACAGGGGTCCATCAGCCCCAGCATTTT. It is translated as CACGTGVHQPQHF. The chain has TRBV30 and TRBJ1-5, with 10 positions matching TRBD1. Looked up from germline, CDR1 is GTSNPN and CDR2 is SVGIG (reference sequence). V lost 6 bases, J lost 5 bases, and 4 bases stayed unmatched. This CDR3 has 13 residues.

CDR3 DNA: TGTGCCAGCAGCCCAACAGCGGGGCAGCCCCAGCATTTT. Its translation is CASSPTAGQPQHF. The chain links TRBV7-3 to TRBJ1-5, with unresolved D. CDR3 length: 13 amino acids. V lost 5 bases to trimming and J lost 7 bases, with 12 bases between them. The V gene's germline CDR1 is SGHTA and CDR2 FQGTGA.

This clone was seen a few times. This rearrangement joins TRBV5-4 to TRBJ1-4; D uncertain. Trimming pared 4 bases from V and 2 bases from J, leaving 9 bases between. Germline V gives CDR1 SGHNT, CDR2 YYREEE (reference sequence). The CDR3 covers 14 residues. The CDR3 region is CASSPGGTNEKLFF. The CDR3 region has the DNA TGTGCCAGCAGCCCGGGAGGGACTAATGAAAAACTGTTTTTT.

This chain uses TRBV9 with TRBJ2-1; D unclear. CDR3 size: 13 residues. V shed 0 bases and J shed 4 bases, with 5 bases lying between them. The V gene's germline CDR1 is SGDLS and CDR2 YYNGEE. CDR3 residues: CASSVAPYNEQFF. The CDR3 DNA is TGTGCCAGCAGCGTAGCCCCGTACAATGAGCAGTTCTTC.

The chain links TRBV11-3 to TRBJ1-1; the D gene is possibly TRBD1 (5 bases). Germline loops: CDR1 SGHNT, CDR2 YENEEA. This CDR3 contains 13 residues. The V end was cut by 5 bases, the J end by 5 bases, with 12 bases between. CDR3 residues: CASSLTGGTEAFF. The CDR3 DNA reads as TGTGCCAGCAGCCTAACCGGGGGGACTGAAGCTTTCTTT.

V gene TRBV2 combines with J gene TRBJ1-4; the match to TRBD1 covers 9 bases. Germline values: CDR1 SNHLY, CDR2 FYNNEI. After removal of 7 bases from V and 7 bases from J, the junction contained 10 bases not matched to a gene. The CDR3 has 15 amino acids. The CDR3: CASKSRTGASEKLFF. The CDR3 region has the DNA TGTGCCAGCAAATCCCGGACAGGGGCAAGTGAAAAACTGTTTTTT.

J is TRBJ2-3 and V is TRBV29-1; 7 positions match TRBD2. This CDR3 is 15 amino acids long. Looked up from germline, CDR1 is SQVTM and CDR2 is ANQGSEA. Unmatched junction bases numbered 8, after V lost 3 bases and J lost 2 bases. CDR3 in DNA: TGCAGCGTTGACTTGGCGGGAGCCATCACAGATACGCAGTATTTT. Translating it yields CSVDLAGAITDTQYF.

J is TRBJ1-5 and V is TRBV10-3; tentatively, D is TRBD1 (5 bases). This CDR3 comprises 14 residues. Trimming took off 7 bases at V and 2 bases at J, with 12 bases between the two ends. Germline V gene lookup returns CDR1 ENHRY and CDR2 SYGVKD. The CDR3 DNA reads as TGTGCCATCAAGGAATCCAGGGGCAATCAGCCCCAGCATTTT. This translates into CAIKESRGNQPQHF.

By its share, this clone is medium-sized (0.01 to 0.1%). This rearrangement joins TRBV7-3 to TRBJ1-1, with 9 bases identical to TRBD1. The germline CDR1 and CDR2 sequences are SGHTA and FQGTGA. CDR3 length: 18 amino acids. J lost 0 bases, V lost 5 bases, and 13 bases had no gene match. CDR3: CASSPRAVTGGMNTEAFF. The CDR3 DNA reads TGTGCCAGCAGCCCCCGCGCGGTTACAGGGGGCATGAACACTGAAGCTTTCTTT.

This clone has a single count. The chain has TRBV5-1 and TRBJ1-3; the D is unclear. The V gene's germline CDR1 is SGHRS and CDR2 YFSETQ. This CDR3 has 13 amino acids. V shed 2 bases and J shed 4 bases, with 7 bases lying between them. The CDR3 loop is CASSLPQGNTIYF. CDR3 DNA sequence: TGCGCCAGCAGCTTACCACAGGGAAACACCATATATTTT.

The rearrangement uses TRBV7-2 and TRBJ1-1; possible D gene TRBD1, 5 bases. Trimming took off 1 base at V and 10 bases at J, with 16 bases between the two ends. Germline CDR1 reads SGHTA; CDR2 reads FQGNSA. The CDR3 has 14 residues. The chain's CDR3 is CASSLGLTGAGAFF. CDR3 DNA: TGTGCCAGCAGCTTAGGCCTCACTGGGGCTGGAGCTTTCTTT. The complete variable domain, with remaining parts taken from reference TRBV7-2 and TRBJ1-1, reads GAGVSQSPSNKVTEKGKDVELRCDPISGHTALYWYRQSLGQGLEFLIYFQGNSAPDKSGLPSDRFSAERTGGSVSTLTIQRTQQEDSAVYLCASSLGLTGAGAFFGQGTRLTVV.

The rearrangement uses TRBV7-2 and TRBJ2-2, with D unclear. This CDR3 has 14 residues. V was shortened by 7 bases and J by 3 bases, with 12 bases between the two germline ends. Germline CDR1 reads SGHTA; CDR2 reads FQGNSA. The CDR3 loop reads CASNQQSHTGELFF. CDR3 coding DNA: TGTGCCAGCAACCAACAATCGCACACCGGGGAGCTGTTTTTT.

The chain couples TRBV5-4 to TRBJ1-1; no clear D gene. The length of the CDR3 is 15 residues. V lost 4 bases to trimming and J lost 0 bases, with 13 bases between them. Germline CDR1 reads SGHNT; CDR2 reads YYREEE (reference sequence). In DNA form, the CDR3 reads TGTGCCAGCAGCCGGGCCCGGGAATTGAACACTGAAGCTTTCTTT. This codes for CASSRARELNTEAFF.

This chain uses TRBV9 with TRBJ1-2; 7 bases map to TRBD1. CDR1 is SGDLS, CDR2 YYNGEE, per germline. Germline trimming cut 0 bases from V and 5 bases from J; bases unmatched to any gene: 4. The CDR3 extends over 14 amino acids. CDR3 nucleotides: TGTGCCAGCAGCGTAGAGGGACAGCGTTATGGCTACACCTTC. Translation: CASSVEGQRYGYTF.

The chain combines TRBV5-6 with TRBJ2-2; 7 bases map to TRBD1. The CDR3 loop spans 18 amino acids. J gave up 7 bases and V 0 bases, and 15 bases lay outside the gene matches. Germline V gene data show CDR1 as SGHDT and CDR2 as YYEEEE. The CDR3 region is CASSLVQLDIAGGGELFF. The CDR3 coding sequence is TGTGCCAGCAGCTTGGTCCAGCTGGACATCGCAGGGGGCGGGGAGCTGTTTTTT.

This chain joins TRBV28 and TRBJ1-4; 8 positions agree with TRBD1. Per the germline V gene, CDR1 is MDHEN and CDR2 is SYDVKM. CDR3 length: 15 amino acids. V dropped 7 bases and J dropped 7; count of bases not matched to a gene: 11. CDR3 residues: CASTNLGQGSEKLFF. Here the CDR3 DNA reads TGTGCCAGCACGAACCTAGGACAGGGCAGTGAAAAACTGTTTTTT.

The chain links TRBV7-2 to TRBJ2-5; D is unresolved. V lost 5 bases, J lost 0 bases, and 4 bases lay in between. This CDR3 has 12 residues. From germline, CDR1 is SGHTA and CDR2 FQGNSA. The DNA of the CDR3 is TGTGCCAGCAGCCGAGACCAAGAGACCCAGTACTTC. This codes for CASSRDQETQYF.

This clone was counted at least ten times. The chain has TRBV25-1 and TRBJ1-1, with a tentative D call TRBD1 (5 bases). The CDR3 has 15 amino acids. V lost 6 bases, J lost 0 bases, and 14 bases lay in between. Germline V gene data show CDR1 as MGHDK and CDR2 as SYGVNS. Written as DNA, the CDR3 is TGTGCCAGCAGACTCGGAGGGGTCATGAACACTGAAGCTTTCTTT. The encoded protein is CASRLGGVMNTEAFF.